These T cell receptor beta chains were read from a single sample in a study of sequential checkpoint blockade in melanoma. The data were produced by immunoSEQ multiplex PCR, yet TCRdb's version contains in-frame clones alone and is incomplete. The repertoire holds about 17,000 clones, with approximately 74% as singletons. This specimen consisted of CD8+ T cells sorted from blood (inferred from file names), obtained from a patient given nivolumab and ipilimumab in sequence. These receptor sequences come from a human donor with melanoma. The CDR3 runs from the conserved cysteine through the conserved F or W. Fields, in order: D gene, clone size, V gene, J gene, CDR3 protein, CDR3 DNA. The D gene is left open where the match is weak. Expanded clones get a size class; other rows say once, few or many, or leave the size out.

NA	NA	TRBV4-1	TRBJ2-1	CASSLVISNEQFF	TGCGCCAGCAGCCTCGTCATCAGTAATGAGCAGTTCTTC
NA	NA	TRBV27	TRBJ1-4	CASSSLASNEKLFF	TGTGCCAGCAGTTCCCTAGCGTCTAATGAAAAACTGTTTTTT
NA	NA	TRBV6-4	TRBJ2-1	CASSLQGGGSYNEQFF	TGTGCCAGCAGTTTACAGGGGGGGGGCTCCTACAATGAGCAGTTCTTC
NA	NA	TRBV11-2	TRBJ2-1	CASISARSSYNEQFF	TGTGCCAGCATCTCGGCTAGATCTTCCTACAATGAGCAGTTCTTC
TRBD1	NA	TRBV6-5	TRBJ2-1	CASSSDRVNEQFF	TGTGCCAGCAGTTCCGACAGGGTTAATGAGCAGTTCTTC
TRBD1	few	TRBV7-6	TRBJ2-3	CASSPWTGGTDTQYF	TGTGCCAGCAGCCCTTGGACAGGGGGCACAGATACGCAGTATTTT
TRBD1	NA	TRBV15	TRBJ1-1	CATSREFGQVWAFF	TGTGCCACCAGCAGGGAGTTTGGACAGGTATGGGCTTTCTTT
TRBD2	NA	TRBV5-4	TRBJ2-3	CASSPRASGPTDTQYF	TGTGCCAGCAGCCCCCGGGCTAGCGGCCCCACAGATACGCAGTATTTT
NA	few	TRBV7-9	TRBJ1-2	CASSPPQVVSYGYTF	TGTGCCAGCAGCCCACCACAGGTTGTGTCGTATGGCTACACCTTC
TRBD2	NA	TRBV7-9	TRBJ2-1	CASSYGGVNNEQFF	TGTGCCAGCAGCTACGGGGGGGTAAACAATGAGCAGTTCTTC
TRBD2	NA	TRBV14	TRBJ2-7	CASSQGWASGSYEQYF	TGTGCCAGCAGCCAAGGCTGGGCTAGCGGGAGTTACGAGCAGTACTTC
NA	NA	TRBV6-5	TRBJ2-3	CASKGKHTDTQYF	TGTGCCAGCAAGGGGAAACACACAGATACGCAGTATTTT
NA	once	TRBV27	TRBJ2-2	CASSLRGTRTRELFF	TGTGCCAGCAGTTTGCGAGGGACACGCACGCGGGAGCTGTTTTTT
NA	medium-sized	TRBV19	TRBJ1-3	CASMTDSGNTIYF	TGTGCCAGTATGACAGACTCTGGAAACACCATATATTTT
TRBD2	NA	TRBV5-1	TRBJ2-3	CASSPPGGTDTQYF	TGCGCCAGCAGCCCTCCGGGGGGGACAGATACGCAGTATTTT
NA	NA	TRBV20-1	TRBJ2-1	CSASLIAEQFF	TGCAGTGCTAGTCTAATTGCTGAGCAGTTCTTC
NA	NA	TRBV5-1	TRBJ1-1	CASSLNRVTNTEAFF	TGCGCCAGCAGCTTGAACAGGGTAACAAACACTGAAGCTTTCTTT
TRBD1	once	TRBV19	TRBJ1-5	CASSTLGQGNQPQHF	TGTGCCAGTAGTACCCTTGGACAGGGGAATCAGCCCCAGCATTTT
NA	NA	TRBV6-6	TRBJ2-2	CASSYAGAGELFF	TGTGCCAGCAGTTATGCAGGGGCCGGGGAGCTGTTTTTT
TRBD2	once	TRBV29-1	TRBJ2-3	CSTTGTSGKFLVPDTQYF	TGCAGCACGACCGGGACTAGCGGGAAATTTCTTGTGCCAGATACGCAGTATTTT
TRBD1	NA	TRBV5-6	TRBJ2-1	CASSFRDSLMDEQFF	TGTGCCAGCAGCTTCCGGGACAGTCTCATGGATGAGCAGTTCTTC
TRBD2	NA	TRBV4-3	TRBJ2-7	CASSQDSREGPIYEQYF	TGCGCCAGCAGCCAAGATTCGCGGGAGGGCCCAATATACGAGCAGTACTTC
TRBD1	NA	TRBV5-4	TRBJ2-7	CASSFDRGYEQYF	TGTGCCAGCAGCTTTGACAGGGGGTACGAGCAGTACTTC
TRBD1	NA	TRBV5-6	TRBJ2-3	CASSLALGQGLTDTQYF	TGTGCCAGCAGCTTGGCTCTGGGACAGGGCTTGACAGATACGCAGTATTTT
NA	NA	TRBV29-1	TRBJ2-1	CSVEDKERWNEQFF	TGCAGCGTTGAAGATAAAGAACGGTGGAATGAGCAGTTCTTC
TRBD1	NA	TRBV6-5	TRBJ2-6	CASSYSGTGANVLTF	TGTGCCAGCAGTTATTCCGGGACAGGAGCCAACGTCCTGACTTTC
NA	NA	TRBV27	TRBJ2-5	CASSLSGQSGETQYF	TGTGCCAGCAGTTTATCCGGACAGTCGGGAGAGACCCAGTACTTC
NA	NA	TRBV28	TRBJ2-7	CASSPGLEAHEQYF	TGTGCCAGCAGTCCAGGTCTGGAGGCCCACGAGCAGTACTTC
NA	NA	TRBV19	TRBJ2-7	CASSIGVGGEQYF	TGTGCCAGTAGTATAGGAGTGGGGGGCGAGCAGTACTTC